This is a list of T cell receptor beta chains from one sample in a study of blood T cell repertoires in COVID-19. Measured with immunoSEQ multiplex PCR; TCRdb has only the in-frame clones, and not every one. The sample consists of 310,000 or so clones, 86% of them appearing once. The sequenced sample was peripheral blood. The origin of the receptors is a woman between 50 and 59 years old with acute or convalescent COVID-19. Both conserved end residues are trimmed from each CDR3. A D gene is named only where the DNA matches it firmly.

cdr3_aa j_call d_call v_call
ASRRTASYEQY TRBJ2-7 NA TRBV6-5
ASGGVGREQY TRBJ2-7 NA TRBV2
ASTKGQTRYSNQPQH TRBJ1-5 TRBD1 TRBV6-4
ASSFVARRDYEQY TRBJ2-7 NA TRBV27
ASSNRPYTEAF TRBJ1-1 NA TRBV11-2
ASSVGVSLVDTQY TRBJ2-3 NA TRBV9
ASSQDLPGLSPLH TRBJ1-6 NA TRBV4-2
ASSLYQGNTIY TRBJ1-3 NA TRBV7-9
ASSQGLAGVYEQY TRBJ2-7 TRBD2 TRBV3-1/TRBV3-2
ATRPGLAGGGETQY TRBJ2-5 TRBD2 TRBV5-1
ASSQTGAGYEQY TRBJ2-7 TRBD1 TRBV9
ASSPGTGVYEQY TRBJ2-7 TRBD1 TRBV2
ASSLAGRRGTDTQY TRBJ2-3 TRBD2 TRBV28
ASRRRQGIGYT TRBJ1-2 TRBD1 TRBV12-3/TRBV12-4
AWSVQGGYEKLF TRBJ1-4 NA TRBV30
ASSLALRWNTGELF TRBJ2-2 NA TRBV7-2
ASRRQGGTEAF TRBJ1-1 NA TRBV7-8
ASQTGTTNEKLF TRBJ1-4 NA TRBV5-1
ASSLWTGADEQY TRBJ2-7 NA TRBV28
ASSLVGTYYEQY TRBJ2-7 NA TRBV28
ASSTGTGVEKLF TRBJ1-4 TRBD1 TRBV6-6
ASSNLPGQGYEQY TRBJ2-7 TRBD1 TRBV5-1
ASSETGVGLAGKNGNEQF TRBJ2-1 TRBD2 TRBV2
ASSVSGTPYEQY TRBJ2-7 TRBD2 TRBV19
ASSLTLYEQY TRBJ2-7 NA TRBV28
AWSQFNTEAF TRBJ1-1 NA TRBV30
ASSVEGAGNTIY TRBJ1-3 NA TRBV9
ASSLGLSSYEQY TRBJ2-7 NA TRBV7-9
ASSERGNTEAF TRBJ1-1 NA TRBV2
ASTQDRPYNSPLH TRBJ1-6 NA TRBV6-5